The rows below give T cell receptor beta chains drawn from one sample of a study of cytomegalovirus exposure and HLA in healthy donors. Only in-frame clones appear in the TCRdb table, and some are missing; sequencing was by immunoSEQ multiplex PCR. Of 150,000 to 250,000 clones listed, 65% to 90% are singletons. The sample was PBMCs. These receptors all come from a woman in her twenties or thirties in good health and CMV-seropositive. Both conserved end residues are part of each CDR3. A D gene is named only where the DNA matches it firmly. Only some rows state a clone size, as once, few, many or a class for expanded clones.

TRBD2 | NA | TRBJ2-7 | TRBV7-8 | CASSLGLAGVEQYF | TGTGCCAGCAGCCTAGGACTAGCGGGAGTCGAGCAGTACTTC
NA | NA | TRBJ2-1 | TRBV11-3 | CASSPTYGGRHEQFF | TGTGCCAGCAGCCCAACTTACGGGGGGCGACATGAGCAGTTCTTC
NA | once | TRBJ1-4 | TRBV7-9 | CASSLDRSNEKLFF | TGTGCCAGCAGCTTAGACAGGAGTAATGAAAAACTGTTTTTT
TRBD2 | NA | TRBJ2-1 | TRBV6-1 | CASSLGGSHNEQFF | TGTGCCAGCAGTCTCGGCGGGAGTCACAATGAGCAGTTCTTC
TRBD2 | few | TRBJ2-7 | TRBV5-4 | CASSLFRSGRADEQYF | TGTGCCAGCAGCTTGTTCAGGAGCGGGAGGGCCGACGAGCAGTACTTC
NA | NA | TRBJ1-5 | TRBV18 | CASSPRAGADQPQHF | TGTGCCAGCTCACCACGGGCAGGGGCTGATCAGCCCCAGCATTTT
NA | NA | TRBJ1-2 | TRBV19 | CASSIRANYGYTF | TGTGCCAGTAGTATTCGGGCTAACTATGGCTACACCTTC
TRBD1 | NA | TRBJ1-1 | TRBV2 | CASQGTDRIIRNTEAFF | TGTGCCAGCCAAGGGACAGACCGGATAATCAGAAACACTGAAGCTTTCTTT
TRBD2 | NA | TRBJ2-5 | TRBV5-1 | CASSPSGGAGETQYF | TGCGCCAGCAGCCCCTCGGGGGGGGCCGGGGAGACCCAGTACTTC
TRBD2 | NA | TRBJ2-5 | TRBV9 | CASSQLAGGKTQYF | TGTGCCAGCAGCCAGCTAGCGGGAGGGAAGACCCAGTACTTC
TRBD2 | NA | TRBJ2-1 | TRBV5-1 | CASSLAEVSGRGLLNEQFF | TGCGCCAGCAGCTTGGCTGAGGTTAGCGGGAGAGGTCTATTAAATGAGCAGTTCTTC
TRBD2 | once | TRBJ2-7 | TRBV19 | CASSMLAGSSYEQYF | TGTGCCAGTAGTATGCTAGCGGGATCCTCCTACGAGCAGTACTTC
NA | NA | TRBJ2-5 | TRBV4-2 | CASSPPNRGETQYF | TGTGCCAGCAGCCCCCCCAACCGGGGAGAGACCCAGTACTTC
TRBD1 | once | TRBJ2-1 | TRBV6-1 | CASIYRGPAFF | TGTGCCAGCATCTACAGGGGCCCGGCGTTCTTC
NA | NA | TRBJ2-7 | TRBV29-1 | CSVQGAGNYYEQYF | TGCAGCGTTCAAGGGGCGGGGAATTACTACGAGCAGTACTTC
NA | NA | TRBJ2-1 | TRBV5-1 | CASSLVRSSYNEQFF | TGCGCCAGCAGCTTGGTACGGAGCTCCTACAATGAGCAGTTCTTC
NA | NA | TRBJ1-2 | TRBV28 | CASSTNYGYTF | TGTGCCAGCAGCACTAACTATGGCTACACCTTC
TRBD2 | few | TRBJ2-1 | TRBV29-1 | CSVLGASGRVSYNEQFF | TGCAGCGTCCTCGGGGCTAGCGGGAGGGTCTCCTACAATGAGCAGTTCTTC